This T cell receptor (beta chain) was sequenced during a study of cytomegalovirus exposure and HLA in healthy donors. Study-wide context: About 200 million T cells yielded approximately 100 million unique TCR beta sequences, as an earlier analysis found. Study conclusions and caveats: For most TCR beta V segments, an earlier analysis put the productive rate at about 90% or about 30% of the time. HLA restriction was apparent for most CMV-associated TCR beta chains in a later analysis. It was reported in a later analysis that an Asian-associated ancestry cluster showed fewer N-insertions than the approximately 690-donor mean.

With respect to this clone: Its antigen remains unknown.

PCR was performed using 60 Vbeta and 13 Jbeta primers. Sequencing used immunoSEQ multiplex PCR; TCRdb keeps in-frame clones, though not all of them. The sample consists of about 180,000 clones, around 75% of them appearing once. CDR1 is MNHEY, CDR2 SVGAGI, per germline. Germline trimming cut 8 bases from V and 1 base from J; bases unmatched to any gene: 5. The CDR3 loop spans 14 amino acids. Sequencing used PBMCs. The chain couples TRBV6-5 to TRBJ2-4, with TRBD1 matching over 7 bases. This sequence originates from a male donor in good health and CMV-seronegative. CDR3 loop: CASRPTGAKNIQYF. The CDR3, as DNA: TGTGCCAGCCGACCGACAGGGGCCAAAAACATTCAGTACTTC.